The clone carrying this T cell receptor beta chain was recorded a few times. Its antigen is currently unknown. These data belong to a study of blood T cells in healthy people across ages. PCR was performed a second time for 7 to 11 cycles using a sample-barcoded 5' primer and a J-beta primer mix. TCRdb used MiXCR to reprocess the 5' RACE reads, holding one entry per CDR3 protein. The table lists 600,000 or so distinct CDR3 sequences, more than 20% of them singletons. Germline V gene sequence: CDR1 SNHLY, CDR2 FYNNEI. There are 14 residues in the CDR3. V lost 4 bases and J lost 2, with 11 bases in between. Broader study findings: Across the age range, TCR beta diversity per million T cells fell in a roughly linear way.

This chain connects TRBV2 to TRBJ1-1; D uncertain. The specimen was blood. The sequence derives from a man between 65 and 80 years old in good health. CDR3 amino acids: CASSGLEGNTEAFF. DNA for the CDR3: TGTGCCAGCAGTGGACTCGAGGGCAACACTGAAGCTTTCTTT.